This T cell receptor beta chain was found in a study of PD-L1 blockade in urothelial cancer. The V end lost 1 base, the J end lost 3 bases, and 16 bases lay between the germline ends. Germline V gene lookup returns CDR1 KGHSH and CDR2 LQKENI. CDR3 length equals 16 residues. TCRdb's table, derived via immunoSEQ multiplex PCR, lists solely in-frame clones and lacks some. The sample includes about 19,000 clones, just over 85% of them seen just once. Between 1 and 8 samples per patient were obtained, pretreatment and on-treatment. J is TRBJ2-7 and V is TRBV18, with D possibly being TRBD1 (6 bases). The sample here was PBMCs, taken around atezolizumab (anti-PD-L1) treatment. The receptor comes from a man over 45 with urothelial cancer. The CDR3: CASSPLVSGHFYEQYF. The CDR3 DNA sequence: TGTGCCAGCTCACCACTAGTATCGGGACACTTCTACGAGCAGTACTTC.